This T cell receptor beta chain was obtained from a study of blood T cells in healthy people across ages. A second PCR, run for roughly 7 to 11 cycles, used a sample-barcoded 5' primer plus a J-beta primer mix. TCRdb fed the 5' RACE reads into MiXCR, producing one record per CDR3 protein. The data show 1.5 million or so distinct CDR3 sequences, 40% to 50% seen once. Study-wide results and limits: Older individuals had lower TCR beta diversity per million T cells (the decline was roughly linear).

In regard to this clonotype: The target antigen is unknown.

Deletions cut 5 bases from V and 5 bases from J, with 7 bases between. CDR1 and CDR2 from the germline V gene are SEHNR and FQNEAQ (reference sequence). This CDR3 has 12 residues. This TCR was recovered from a woman aged 18-29 years in good health. The specimen was blood. This chain joins TRBV7-9 and TRBJ2-1; D is unresolved. CDR3 in DNA: TGTGCCAGCAGCCCCCTGGACAATGAGCAGTTCTTC. Protein product: CASSPLDNEQFF.